Listed here are 19 T cell receptor beta chains from one sample, sequenced in a study of STAT3 mutations in large granular lymphocyte leukemia. Generated by immunoSEQ multiplex PCR, the TCRdb table keeps only in-frame clones and is missing some. The sample lists fewer than 2,500 clones; approximately 55% were seen once. Their recognized antigens are unknown. Study observations and caveats: At least one immunodominant TCR beta clonotype appeared in every T-cell large granular lymphocyte leukemia patient.

The sample was peripheral blood mononuclear cells. All receptors derive from a man aged 60 to 75 with T-cell large granular lymphocyte leukemia. Some clones in this sample may be carry-over from other donors' samples.

The chain recombines TRBV19 with TRBJ2-7, with a weak D call TRBD1 (6 bases). Germline V gene lookup returns CDR1 LNHDA and CDR2 SQIVND (reference sequence). Trimming left V 4 bases short and J 5 bases short, with 15 bases between. The CDR3 spans 14 residues. The CDR3 DNA follows: TGTGCCAGTAGTAACCCAGGGGAGCGGCACGAGCAGTACTTC. Translation: CASSNPGERHEQYF.

The chain is built from TRBV5-1 and TRBJ2-1; TRBD2 aligns across 8 bases. CDR1 is SGHRS and CDR2 is YFSETQ in the germline V gene. V was pared by 0 bases and J by 13 bases, with 3 bases of the junction left unmatched. The CDR3 runs 12 residues. The CDR3 coding sequence is TGCGCCAGCAGCTTGGCGGCGGGAGGACAGTTCTTC. It specifies CASSLAAGGQFF.

J is TRBJ1-2 and V is TRBV5-6, with 8 bases fitting TRBD1. CDR1 and CDR2 from the germline V gene are SGHDT and YYEEEE. The V gene end was trimmed by 1 base and the J gene end by 3 bases; junction bases not matched to a gene: 5. The CDR3 loop spans 15 amino acids. This CDR3 reads CASSLLSGGYYGYTF. The CDR3 DNA reads TGTGCCAGCAGCTTGTTGTCAGGGGGCTACTATGGCTACACCTTC. The full variable domain, in which reference TRBV5-6 and TRBJ1-2 provide the parts outside the CDR3, is DAGVTQSPTHLIKTRGQQVTLRCSPKSGHDTVSWYQQALGQGPQFIFQYYEEEERQRGNFPDRFSGHQFPNYSSELNVNALLLGDSALYLCASSLLSGGYYGYTFGSGTRLTVV.

This clone turned up a few times. V gene TRBV18 combines with J gene TRBJ1-2, with 8 bases fitting TRBD1. Trimming took 0 bases from V and 4 from J; bases not matched to a gene: 4. The V gene's germline CDR1 is KGHSH and CDR2 LQKENI. The CDR3 contains 15 residues. Here the CDR3 reads CASSPPGDRSYGYTF. The CDR3 nucleotides are TGTGCCAGCTCACCACCCGGGGACAGGTCCTATGGCTACACCTTC.

This clone has just a few counts. The chain has TRBV13 and TRBJ2-7; no reliable D call. CDR3 size: 11 residues. Germline assignment: CDR1 PRHDT and CDR2 FYEKMQ (reference sequence). V dropped 3 bases and J dropped 9 bases, with 9 bases sitting between them. DNA for the CDR3: TGTGCCAGCAGCTTTGGGCAGACGCAGTACTTC. Translating it yields CASSFGQTQYF.

The chain is built from TRBV5-1 and TRBJ2-7; possible D gene TRBD2, 6 bases. The CDR3 contains 12 residues. Germline V gene lookup returns CDR1 SGHRS and CDR2 YFSETQ. Trimming removed 5 bases at V and 2 bases at J, with 8 bases between. The CDR3 sequence: CASRGGAYEQYV. For the CDR3, the DNA is TGCGCCAGCAGGGGCGGGGCCTACGAGCAGTACGTC.

This chain joins TRBV6-1 and TRBJ2-5, with D hard to call. V lost 6 bases and J 5 bases, leaving 10 bases between the germline ends. Germline CDR1 MNHNS, CDR2 SASEGT. The CDR3 runs 12 residues. The CDR3 spells CASRADSETQYF. In DNA form, the CDR3 reads TGTGCCAGCAGAGCAGATTCGGAGACCCAGTACTTC.

The rearrangement links TRBV4-1 to TRBJ1-2; D might be TRBD1 (6 bases). CDR3 length equals 13 residues. CDR1 is MGHRA and CDR2 is YSYEKL in the germline V gene. V lost 4 bases and J lost 4, with 10 bases in between. The CDR3 sequence is CASSPRDTYGYTF. As DNA, the CDR3 is TGCGCCAGCAGCCCCCGGGACACCTATGGCTACACCTTC.

This chain joins TRBV30 and TRBJ2-3, with D tentatively TRBD1 (6 bases). The CDR3 runs to 13 residues. CDR1 is GTSNPN and CDR2 is SVGIG in the germline V gene (reference sequence). V shed 3 bases and J shed 6 bases, with 13 bases lying between them. Written as DNA, the CDR3 is TGTGCCTGGAGCCGACCGGGACACGATACGCAGTATTTT. This encodes CAWSRPGHDTQYF.

V and J are TRBV6-6 and TRBJ1-2; no clear D. Germline V gives CDR1 MNHNY, CDR2 SVGAGI (reference sequence). The CDR3 covers 11 residues. Trimming left V 6 bases short and J 5 bases short, with 7 bases between. DNA for the CDR3: TGTGCCAGCAGCCGGGAATATGGCTACACCTTC. It is translated as CASSREYGYTF.

This chain connects TRBV30 to TRBJ1-2; 10 bases map to TRBD1. Germline-derived CDR1 and CDR2 are GTSNPN and SVGIG (reference sequence). V shed 1 base, J shed 8 bases, and the junction held 16 bases outside the gene matches. The CDR3 has 17 amino acids. CDR3 sequence reads: CAWSGPLGGQGRKGYTF. The CDR3 bases are TGTGCCTGGAGTGGCCCCCTTGGGGGACAGGGGAGAAAAGGCTACACCTTC.

This clone has more than one count but fewer than ten. CDR3 in DNA: TGTGCCAGCGGGGCCAACGTCCTGACTTTC. Residues: CASGANVLTF. This chain connects TRBV7-2 to TRBJ2-6; D is unclear. This CDR3 has 10 residues. V was shortened by 8 bases and J by 4 bases, with 0 bases between the two germline ends. The germline V gene has CDR1 SGHTA and CDR2 FQGNSA.

Only a few counts were recorded for this clone. The chain employs TRBV30 and TRBJ2-5, with TRBD2 identical over 7 bases. CDR1 GTSNPN and CDR2 SVGIG come from the germline V gene (reference sequence). The V and J ends lost 8 bases and 2 bases, in that order; junction bases with no gene match: 8. CDR3 length: 13 amino acids. For the CDR3, the DNA is TGTGCCCGAACCCTTAGCGGGCAAGAGACCCAGTACTTC. This codes for CARTLSGQETQYF.

V usage is TRBV30 and J usage is TRBJ2-6; no firm D call. Trimming took 0 bases from V and 1 from J, leaving 4 bases between them. CDR1 and CDR2 (germline): GTSNPN, SVGIG (reference sequence). The CDR3 has 14 amino acids. CDR3 nucleotides: TGTGCCTGGAGTGTGGGATCTGGGGCCAACGTCCTGACTTTC. Translation: CAWSVGSGANVLTF.

The V and J genes are TRBV21-1 and TRBJ2-5; TRBD2, as called in the table, went unchecked against the DNA. TRBV21-1 represents a pseudogene. This CDR3 has 11 residues. This CDR3 is CASSKDKTQYF. The CDR3 nucleotides read TGTGCCAGCAGCAAAGATAAGACCCAGTACTTC.

The chain joins TRBV29-1 to TRBJ2-1, with D unclear. Germline values: CDR1 SQVTM, CDR2 ANQGSEA. The CDR3 contains 12 residues. Between the trimmed V and J ends, which lost 5 bases and 4 bases, there was a span of 9 bases. The CDR3 spells CSVNGGYNEQFF. CDR3 bases: TGCAGCGTTAATGGCGGTTACAATGAGCAGTTCTTC.

This chain joins TRBV7-9 and TRBJ2-5; D is unclear. The germline V gene has CDR1 SEHNR and CDR2 FQNEAQ (reference sequence). The CDR3 spans 11 residues. Between the trimmed V and J ends, which lost 1 base and 7 bases, there was a span of 4 bases. Here the CDR3 DNA reads TGTGCCAGCAGCTTAGACGGGACCCAGTACTTC. Its protein is CASSLDGTQYF.

This rearrangement joins TRBV7-8 to TRBJ1-2, with 7 bases lining up with TRBD1. The germline V gene encodes CDR1 SGHVS and CDR2 FQNEAQ. Trimming took 4 bases from V and 0 from J; bases not matched to a gene: 5. This CDR3 has 15 amino acids. CDR3 sequence: CASSSGTATNYGYTF. CDR3 nucleotides: TGTGCCAGCAGCTCTGGGACAGCCACTAACTATGGCTACACCTTC.

The genes are TRBV6-1 and TRBJ2-7; D uncertain. This CDR3 spans 13 amino acids. Germline CDR1 is MNHNS and CDR2 is SASEGT. V was clipped by 4 bases and J by 4 bases, with 11 bases between them. The DNA of the CDR3 is TGTGCCAGCAGTGCGGAACGGCTGTACGAGCAGTACTTC. Encoded protein: CASSAERLYEQYF.